The clone carrying this T cell receptor (beta chain) occurred many times. These data come from a study of regulatory T cells in long-lasting Graves disease. iRepertoire HTBI primers and Arm-PCR of CDR3 regions built TCR beta libraries. One entry per CDR3 protein, called by TCRdb with MiXCR from the multiplex PCR reads. The table has a few hundred thousand distinct CDR3 sequences, approximately 16% seen once. Specified time point: newly diagnosed GD, antithyroid drugs for less than 3 months. Researchers made the TCR library from RNA that was extracted from PBMCs. Unmatched junction bases numbered 4, after V lost 3 bases and J lost 2 bases. The CDR3 extends over 14 amino acids. These same data were also listed under a study on T cells in Graves' hyperthyroidism and ophthalmopathy.

Specimen: peripheral blood mononuclear cells (PBMCs), collected at new diagnosis, from a patient treated with antithyroid drugs. This TCR was sampled from a woman in her forties with Graves disease. V and J are TRBV12-3 or TRBV12-4 and TRBJ2-7; 7 positions agree with TRBD2. CDR3 sequence reads: CASSFGRGTYEQYF. The CDR3 nucleotides read TGTGCCAGCAGTTTCGGGCGGGGGACCTACGAGCAGTACTTC.